What follows are 30 T cell receptor beta chains derived from one specimen sequenced in a study of T cell responses to AZD1222 COVID-19 vaccine. Produced via immunoSEQ multiplex PCR; TCRdb's table is partial and in-frame only. The sample lists about 110,000 clones, roughly nine tenths occurring once. Specimen: peripheral blood, collected 28 days after the second AZD1222 dose. These receptors were obtained from an adult who received the AZD1222 COVID-19 vaccine.

This chain connects TRBV10-3 to TRBJ1-1; D not certain. The CDR3 is made up of 15 amino acids. Germline V gene data show CDR1 as ENHRY and CDR2 as SYGVKD. V lost 3 bases, J lost 0 bases, and 11 bases lay in between. Here the CDR3 DNA reads TGTGCCATCAGTGATAATAGGGCTGTGAACACTGAAGCTTTCTTT. This encodes CAISDNRAVNTEAFF.

V is TRBV18 and J is TRBJ1-1; D is possibly TRBD1 (5 bases). Trimming left V 1 base short and J 1 base short, with 10 bases between. CDR1 is KGHSH and CDR2 is LQKENI in the germline V gene. CDR3 size: 15 residues. Here the CDR3 DNA reads TGTGCCAGCTCACCACGACAGACCTCGAACACTGAAGCTTTCTTT. It yields the protein CASSPRQTSNTEAFF.

As regards this clone: Different DNA sequences within this sample yield the same CDR3. The genes are TRBV7-2 and TRBJ1-1, with D uncertain. Trimming cost V 2 bases and J 1 base, with 5 bases left between them. Germline values: CDR1 SGHTA, CDR2 FQGNSA. The CDR3 length is 13 residues. CDR3 nucleotide sequence: TGTGCCAGCAGCTTATATGAGAACACTGAAGCTTTCTTT. Amino acids: CASSLYENTEAFF. Based on the CDR3 plus reference TRBV7-2 and TRBJ1-1, the full variable domain is GAGVSQSPSNKVTEKGKDVELRCDPISGHTALYWYRQSLGQGLEFLIYFQGNSAPDKSGLPSDRFSAERTGGSVSTLTIQRTQQEDSAVYLCASSLYENTEAFFGQGTRLTVV.

The genes are TRBV13 and TRBJ2-1; D perhaps matches TRBD1 (5 bases). Germline V lookup: CDR1 PRHDT, CDR2 FYEKMQ (reference sequence). The V end was cut by 0 bases, the J end by 6 bases, with 9 bases between. This CDR3 comprises 14 residues. CDR3 region: CASSLGQAVNEQFF. Here the CDR3 DNA reads TGTGCCAGCAGCTTAGGACAGGCGGTCAATGAGCAGTTCTTC.

CDR3 region: CAWRRDSSNTEAFF. The CDR3 DNA is TGTGCCTGGAGGCGGGACAGCTCGAACACTGAAGCTTTCTTT. The chain couples TRBV30 to TRBJ1-1; 7 positions agree with TRBD1. Germline V CDR1 and CDR2: GTSNPN, SVGIG (reference sequence). The V segment lost 3 bases and the J segment 1 base; nucleotides outside the gene matches: 5. CDR3 length equals 14 residues.

V and J are TRBV4-2 and TRBJ2-4; 13 bases align to TRBD2. Per germline, CDR1 LGHNA and CDR2 YNFKEQ. The CDR3 loop spans 17 amino acids. Germline trimming cut 4 bases from V and 6 bases from J; bases unmatched to any gene: 9. As DNA, the CDR3 is TGTGCCAGCAGCCCTCCGGGACTAGCGGGATTCAGAAACATTCAGTACTTC. As protein: CASSPPGLAGFRNIQYF.

The CDR3 DNA reads TGTGCCAGCAGCCACGCCAGAGACAAAGCTTTCTTT. Translation gives CASSHARDKAFF. V usage is TRBV5-6 and J usage is TRBJ1-1; no reliable D call. CDR3 size: 12 residues. Trimming stripped 4 bases from V and 9 bases from J, with 13 bases between. The germline V gene has CDR1 SGHDT and CDR2 YYEEEE.

The chain employs TRBV28 and TRBJ2-7, with a possible D match to TRBD2 (7 bases). Trimming removed 7 bases at V and 3 bases at J, with 10 bases between. The germline gives CDR1 MDHEN, CDR2 SYDVKM. This CDR3 has 12 residues. Written as DNA, the CDR3 is TGTGCCAGCACCGGGGGGCTCTACGAGCAGTACTTC. This encodes CASTGGLYEQYF.

This sequence joins TRBV23-1 and TRBJ2-1; D may be TRBD2 (7 bases). TRBV23-1 is recorded as an ORF, its role being uncertain. V was cut by 0 bases and J by 8 bases, with 14 bases left in between. This CDR3 region has 15 residues. CDR3 coding DNA: TGCGCCAGCAGTCAATCTCTCGGGGGGCGCGATGAGCAGTTCTTC. It yields the protein CASSQSLGGRDEQFF.

This chain joins TRBV18 and TRBJ1-2; a weak D match, TRBD1 (6 bases). This CDR3 contains 14 residues. V lost 2 bases to trimming and J lost 3 bases, with 10 bases between them. Germline V gives CDR1 KGHSH, CDR2 LQKENI. CDR3 nucleotides: TGTGCCAGCTCACCAAGACAGGCATACTATGGCTACACCTTC. It yields the protein CASSPRQAYYGYTF. Complete variable domain (other parts from reference TRBV18 and TRBJ1-2): NAGVMQNPRHLVRRRGQEARLRCSPMKGHSHVYWYRQLPEEGLKFMVYLQKENIIDESGMPKERFSAEFPKEGPSILRIQQVVRGDSAAYFCASSPRQAYYGYTFGSGTRLTVV.

The chain is built from TRBV5-4 and TRBJ2-4; TRBD1 is a possible D gene (6 bases). Between the trimmed V and J ends, which lost 1 base and 4 bases, there was a span of 12 bases. The CDR3 loop spans 15 amino acids. CDR1 SGHNT and CDR2 YYREEE come from the germline V gene (reference sequence). CDR3 region: CASSLQGPSKNIQYF. CDR3 nucleotides: TGTGCCAGCAGCTTGCAGGGGCCCTCTAAAAACATTCAGTACTTC.

Notes on this clone: The junction shows a germline mismatch at one end, possibly a read error. The chain employs TRBV28 and TRBJ1-1; possible D gene TRBD1, 5 bases. This CDR3 has 14 residues. The germline V gene has CDR1 MDHEN and CDR2 SYDVKM. The DNA of the CDR3 is TGTGCCAGCAGTTTACTCCCAGGGAACGCTGAAGCTTTCTTT. Its protein is CASSLLPGNAEAFF.

The chain combines TRBV3-1 (or the pseudogene TRBV3-2) with TRBJ1-1, with TRBD1 identical over 7 bases. Trimming removed 4 bases from V and 0 bases from J; junction bases left unmatched: 5. The CDR3 consists of 15 residues. Germline CDR1 and CDR2: LGHDT and YNNKEL (reference sequence). Written as DNA, the CDR3 is TGTGCCAGCAGCCTATGGACAGGAATGAACACTGAAGCTTTCTTT. Residues: CASSLWTGMNTEAFF.

This chain connects TRBV30 to TRBJ2-1, with 9 bases lining up with TRBD2. CDR3 length: 14 residues. V shed 4 bases and J 10 bases; nucleotides not matched to a gene: 11. The germline V gene encodes CDR1 GTSNPN and CDR2 SVGIG (reference sequence). CDR3 in DNA: TGTGCCTGGAAAAGGACTAGCGTTTTTGGGGAGCAGTTCTTC. Protein sequence: CAWKRTSVFGEQFF.

In this sample, this clone is medium-sized. The genes are TRBV6-2 or TRBV6-3 and TRBJ2-1, with D uncertain. V lost 5 bases, J lost 2 bases, and 1 base lay in between. The CDR3 spans 11 residues. Looked up from germline, CDR1 is MNHEY and CDR2 is SVGEGT. CDR3 coding DNA: TGTGCCAGCAGTCCCTACAATGAGCAGTTCTTC. Amino acids: CASSPYNEQFF.

The chain carries TRBV6-5 and TRBJ1-5; D is possibly TRBD1 (5 bases). The CDR3 has 15 residues. The V gene lost 8 bases and the J gene lost 3 bases, with 17 bases spanning the gap. Germline CDR1 reads MNHEY; CDR2 reads SVGAGI. The CDR3 spells CASQQGWGINQPQHF. CDR3 bases: TGTGCCAGCCAGCAGGGTTGGGGAATCAATCAGCCCCAGCATTTT.

The chain combines TRBV7-9 with TRBJ1-3, with TRBD1 as a possible D gene (6 bases). The CDR3 has 15 amino acids. The V end lost 2 bases, the J end lost 0 bases, and 8 bases lay between the germline ends. Germline loops: CDR1 SEHNR, CDR2 FQNEAQ (reference sequence). CDR3 coding DNA: TGTGCCAGCAGCTTATCAGGGGCCTCTGGAAACACCATATATTTT. Translation gives CASSLSGASGNTIYF.

The table lists this clone with a count of one. The chain uses TRBV28 and TRBJ2-1, with D perhaps TRBD1 or TRBD2 (6 bases each). This CDR3 has 15 amino acids. V was shortened by 6 bases and J by 5 bases, with 17 bases between the two germline ends. CDR1 is MDHEN and CDR2 is SYDVKM in the germline V gene. CDR3 nucleotides: TGTGCCAGCAGAATGGTGGAGGGGGGTCACAATGAGCAGTTCTTC. This translates into CASRMVEGGHNEQFF.

The J gene is TRBJ1-2, the V gene TRBV25-1; 7 nucleotides line up with TRBD1. The CDR3 covers 13 residues. Germline CDR1 reads MGHDK; CDR2 reads SYGVNS. V was pared by 4 bases and J by 6 bases, with 5 bases of the junction left unmatched. CDR3 sequence (DNA): TGTGCCAGCAGTGTGACAGGGCGCCATGGCTACACCTTC. It encodes CASSVTGRHGYTF.

This chain joins TRBV7-3 and TRBJ1-1; D ambiguous. V was clipped by 5 bases and J by 0 bases, with 10 bases between them. Germline V gene sequence: CDR1 SGHTA, CDR2 FQGTGA. CDR3 length: 14 amino acids. This CDR3 is CASSRDRMNTEAFF. The CDR3 DNA follows: TGTGCCAGCAGCCGTGACCGAATGAACACTGAAGCTTTCTTT. Filled out from reference TRBV7-3 and TRBJ1-1, the complete variable domain reads GAGVSQTPSNKVTEKGKYVELRCDPISGHTALYWYRQSLGQGPEFLIYFQGTGAADDSGLPNDRFFAVRPEGSVSTLKIQRTERGDSAVYLCASSRDRMNTEAFFGQGTRLTVV.

CDR3 sequence: CASSESGTGGSPLHF. The DNA of the CDR3 is TGTGCCAGCAGTGAATCCGGGACAGGAGGATCACCCCTCCACTTT. The chain couples TRBV28 to TRBJ1-6; TRBD1 aligns across 8 bases. The CDR3 sequence is 15 residues long. Looked up from germline, CDR1 is MDHEN and CDR2 is SYDVKM. The junction had 10 bases not matched to a gene; V was cut back by 5 bases and J by 10 bases.

The J gene is TRBJ1-1, the V gene TRBV7-9, with D hard to call. The CDR3 loop spans 12 amino acids. Trimming shortened V by 2 bases and J by 6 bases, and 7 bases separated the two germline ends. CDR1 and CDR2 from the germline V gene are SEHNR and FQNEAQ (reference sequence). The CDR3 protein is CASSLSGAEAFF. The CDR3 nucleotides are TGTGCCAGCAGCTTATCAGGAGCTGAAGCTTTCTTT.

This clone was seen more than once but under ten times. The chain recombines TRBV5-1 with TRBJ2-7, with D perhaps matching TRBD2 (5 bases). CDR1 is SGHRS, CDR2 YFSETQ, per germline. This CDR3 is 16 amino acids long. V was cut by 0 bases and J by 3 bases, with 16 bases left in between. The CDR3 sequence: CASSLEERFQFYEQYF. CDR3 in DNA: TGCGCCAGCAGCTTGGAAGAGCGGTTTCAGTTCTACGAGCAGTACTTC.

This sequence joins TRBV7-3 and TRBJ2-1; 9 nucleotides line up with TRBD2. V was clipped by 1 base and J by 7 bases; unmatched bases: 2. CDR1 SGHTA and CDR2 FQGTGA come from the germline V gene. The CDR3 sequence is 14 residues long. The CDR3 loop is CASSLRREGNEQFF. CDR3 DNA sequence: TGTGCCAGCAGCTTAAGGCGGGAGGGTAATGAGCAGTTCTTC.

The chain combines TRBV28 with TRBJ2-1; tentatively, D is TRBD1 (5 bases). Per the germline V gene, CDR1 is MDHEN and CDR2 is SYDVKM. CDR3 size: 16 residues. V shed 5 bases and J shed 4 bases, with 18 bases lying between them. The CDR3 spells CASSPLQVPLYNEQFF. The DNA for the CDR3 is TGTGCCAGCAGTCCGCTACAGGTACCCCTTTACAATGAGCAGTTCTTC.

The V gene is TRBV7-3, the J gene TRBJ1-5; D is uncertain. Germline V CDR1 and CDR2: SGHTA, FQGTGA. V lost 1 base and J lost 0, with 1 base in between. The CDR3 runs 13 residues. CDR3: CASSLNSNQPQHF. CDR3 coding DNA: TGTGCCAGCAGCTTAAATAGCAATCAGCCCCAGCATTTT.

The V and J genes are TRBV6-5 and TRBJ1-2; tentative D call: TRBD1 (6 bases). The V and J ends lost 2 bases and 7 bases respectively, with 20 bases between them. The CDR3 consists of 16 residues. Germline loops: CDR1 MNHEY, CDR2 SVGAGI. CDR3: CASSYMGHQRGGGYTF. CDR3 coding DNA: TGTGCCAGCAGTTACATGGGACACCAAAGGGGGGGTGGCTACACCTTC.

The chain couples TRBV6-5 to TRBJ2-3; no reliable D call. Germline assignment: CDR1 MNHEY and CDR2 SVGAGI. V lost 8 bases to trimming and J lost 5 bases, with 20 bases between them. This CDR3 has 15 amino acids. The CDR3 nucleotides are TGTGCCAGCCGGCCCAGCTATGGGTTTCTAGATACGCAGTATTTT. This codes for CASRPSYGFLDTQYF.

The chain couples TRBV7-3 to TRBJ2-3, with D uncertain. Trimming pared 2 bases from V and 0 bases from J, leaving 12 bases between. CDR3 length: 16 amino acids. CDR1 and CDR2 (germline): SGHTA, FQGTGA. This CDR3 is CASSLYAGGSTDTQYF. Written as DNA, the CDR3 is TGTGCCAGCAGCTTATATGCAGGCGGTAGCACAGATACGCAGTATTTT.

This clone was seen more than once but under ten times. This rearrangement joins TRBV5-5 to TRBJ2-7; D is undetermined. This CDR3 contains 15 residues. V lost 0 bases and J lost 0, with 10 bases in between. Germline V gives CDR1 SGHKS, CDR2 YYEKEE (reference sequence). CDR3 loop: CASSLALSSSYEQYF. CDR3 DNA sequence: TGTGCCAGCAGCTTGGCACTGAGTAGCTCCTACGAGCAGTACTTC.